This T cell receptor beta chain stems from a study of cytomegalovirus exposure and HLA in healthy donors. V was shortened by 0 bases and J by 2 bases, with 11 bases between the two germline ends. Germline V gene data show CDR1 as GTSNPN and CDR2 as SVGIG (reference sequence). The CDR3 sequence is 15 residues long. PCR amplification relied on 60 Vbeta primers (plus 13 Jbeta primers). TCRdb's copy holds only in-frame clones and misses some; the assay was immunoSEQ multiplex PCR. Of over 100,000 clones in the sample, approximately 76% are singletons; the top ten hold over 4.5%. About this clone: Its target is not known.

General study results and limits: Some V segments (TRBV6-2 and TRBV6-3 among them) were excluded as indistinguishable. The authors later linked a missense DCLRE1C variant to TCR beta V- and J-gene trimming.

Specimen: PBMCs. This chain joins TRBV30 and TRBJ1-5, with TRBD1 as a possible D gene (6 bases). This TCR was recovered from a woman between 18 and 29 years old in good health and CMV-seropositive. CDR3 residues: CAWSVGADGNQPQHF. The DNA of the CDR3 is TGTGCCTGGAGTGTGGGGGCCGATGGCAATCAGCCCCAGCATTTT.